These T cell receptor beta chains were read from a single sample in a study of blood T cell repertoires in COVID-19. Sequencing was performed with immunoSEQ multiplex PCR; in TCRdb, only in-frame clones are kept and a portion is missing. The data hold around 150,000 clones, with 85% to 95% observed a single time. Material: peripheral blood. The origin of the receptors is a woman aged 50 to 60 with acute or convalescent COVID-19. Each CDR3 is given with its conserved first and last residue. Each record gives: D gene, J gene, clone size, V gene, CDR3 protein, CDR3 DNA. The D gene is left open where the match is weak. The size entry is marked missing in some rows and otherwise reads once, few, many or a size class.

D: TRBD1; J: TRBJ1-5; size: -; V: TRBV6-5; CDR3: CASRIDRGRQPQHF; DNA: TGTGCCAGCAGGATTGACAGGGGGCGTCAGCCCCAGCATTTT
D: TRBD1; J: TRBJ1-3; size: -; V: TRBV27; CDR3: CASSLSKPGQGRNTIYF; DNA: TGTGCCAGCAGTTTATCTAAACCGGGACAGGGTAGAAACACCATATATTTT
D: -; J: TRBJ1-2; size: -; V: TRBV11-2; CDR3: CASSSPQGFPYGYTF; DNA: TGTGCCAGCAGCTCGCCCCAGGGGTTTCCATATGGCTACACCTTC
D: TRBD2; J: TRBJ2-2; size: once; V: TRBV3-1/TRBV3-2; CDR3: CASSARGAGKTGELFF; DNA: TGTGCCAGCAGCGCCCGGGGAGCGGGAAAAACCGGGGAGCTGTTTTTT
D: -; J: TRBJ2-1; size: -; V: TRBV24-1; CDR3: CATGSGGFSYNEQFF; DNA: TGTGCCACCGGGAGCGGTGGTTTCTCCTACAATGAGCAGTTCTTC
D: -; J: TRBJ2-1; size: -; V: TRBV7-2; CDR3: CASSFTTLYNEQFF; DNA: TGTGCCAGCAGCTTTACTACCCTTTACAATGAGCAGTTCTTC
D: -; J: TRBJ1-1; size: -; V: TRBV6-5; CDR3: CASSYQGGPEAFF; DNA: TGTGCCAGCAGTTACCAAGGCGGTCCTGAAGCTTTCTTT
D: -; J: TRBJ1-1; size: -; V: TRBV19; CDR3: CASGGSMNTEAFF; DNA: TGTGCCAGTGGAGGCAGCATGAACACTGAAGCTTTCTTT
D: TRBD1; J: TRBJ1-1; size: -; V: TRBV28; CDR3: CASSVLDRASTEAFF; DNA: TGTGCCAGCAGTGTACTGGACAGGGCGAGCACTGAAGCTTTCTTT
D: -; J: TRBJ1-2; size: -; V: TRBV25-1; CDR3: CASTGDYGYTF; DNA: TGTGCCAGCACAGGGGACTATGGCTACACCTTC
D: TRBD2; J: TRBJ2-7; size: -; V: TRBV19; CDR3: CASSFTLAVPSYEQYF; DNA: TGTGCCAGTAGTTTCACCCTAGCGGTACCCTCCTACGAGCAGTACTTC
D: TRBD1; J: TRBJ1-4; size: -; V: TRBV9; CDR3: CASSKSTGLSEKLFF; DNA: TGTGCCAGCAGCAAATCGACAGGGCTCTCCGAAAAACTGTTTTTT
D: TRBD2; J: TRBJ2-1; size: -; V: TRBV2; CDR3: CASTPSGGNEQFF; DNA: TGTGCCAGCACGCCTAGCGGGGGGAATGAGCAGTTCTTC
D: -; J: TRBJ1-2; size: -; V: TRBV6-4; CDR3: CASMTDRAIF; DNA: TGTGCCAGCATGACCGACAGAGCCATCTTC
D: TRBD1; J: TRBJ1-1; size: -; V: TRBV6-5; CDR3: CASSYGTGTTTEAFF; DNA: TGTGCCAGCAGTTACGGGACAGGGACGACCACTGAAGCTTTCTTT
D: -; J: TRBJ2-1; size: -; V: TRBV6-4; CDR3: CASSDERGNLNEQFF; DNA: TGTGCCAGCAGTGACGAGAGAGGGAATTTGAATGAGCAGTTCTTC
D: -; J: TRBJ2-5; size: -; V: TRBV18; CDR3: CASSPPGGGGETQYF; DNA: TGTGCCAGCTCACCCCCCGGGGGAGGAGGAGAGACCCAGTACTTC
D: TRBD2; J: TRBJ2-1; size: -; V: TRBV12-3/TRBV12-4; CDR3: CASSPPGLAGLF; DNA: TGTGCCAGCAGTCCACCGGGACTAGCGGGCCTCTTC
D: TRBD1; J: TRBJ1-4; size: -; V: TRBV3-1/TRBV3-2; CDR3: CASSPVLGQGREKLFF; DNA: TGTGCCAGCAGCCCGGTCCTGGGACAGGGACGAGAAAAACTGTTTTTT
D: -; J: TRBJ2-3; size: -; V: TRBV9; CDR3: CASSSRTSTDTQYF; DNA: TGTGCCAGCAGCTCCCGAACTAGCACAGATACGCAGTATTTT
D: TRBD1; J: TRBJ1-4; size: -; V: TRBV5-6; CDR3: CASSLLTGGTNEKLFF; DNA: TGTGCCAGCAGCTTACTCACAGGGGGGACTAATGAAAAACTGTTTTTT
D: TRBD1; J: TRBJ1-5; size: once; V: TRBV6-5; CDR3: CASSYRGRNQPQHF; DNA: TGTGCCAGCAGTTACAGGGGGCGCAATCAGCCCCAGCATTTT
D: TRBD2; J: TRBJ2-3; size: -; V: TRBV4-3; CDR3: CASSQAAGVGTDTQYF; DNA: TGCGCCAGCAGCCAAGCGGCGGGAGTCGGCACAGATACGCAGTATTTT
D: TRBD2; J: TRBJ2-7; size: -; V: TRBV28; CDR3: CASSSGTSGYEQYF; DNA: TGTGCCAGCAGCTCCGGGACTAGCGGCTACGAGCAGTACTTC
D: TRBD1; J: TRBJ2-7; size: -; V: TRBV11-2; CDR3: CASSRGQGPTYEQYF; DNA: TGTGCCAGCAGCCGCGGACAGGGGCCTACCTACGAGCAGTACTTC
D: -; J: TRBJ1-2; size: -; V: TRBV7-2; CDR3: CASFPGTTGYGYTF; DNA: TGTGCCAGCTTTCCCGGGACAACGGGCTATGGCTACACCTTC
D: -; J: TRBJ1-5; size: -; V: TRBV30; CDR3: CAWSPRITGIGNQPQHF; DNA: TGTGCCTGGAGTCCCAGAATAACAGGGATCGGCAATCAGCCCCAGCATTTT
D: -; J: TRBJ2-7; size: -; V: TRBV5-1; CDR3: CASSFAGDYEQYF; DNA: TGCGCCAGCAGCTTCGCAGGGGACTACGAGCAGTACTTC
D: -; J: TRBJ1-2; size: -; V: TRBV29-1; CDR3: CSVFLSNYGYTF; DNA: TGCAGCGTTTTTCTCTCTAACTATGGCTACACCTTC
D: -; J: TRBJ2-5; size: -; V: TRBV7-2; CDR3: CASSLAQSGVETQYF; DNA: TGTGCCAGCAGCTTAGCTCAGTCAGGGGTAGAGACCCAGTACTTC
D: TRBD1; J: TRBJ2-2; size: -; V: TRBV3-1/TRBV3-2; CDR3: CASVRWDRGNTGELFF; DNA: TGTGCCAGCGTGCGATGGGACAGGGGGAACACCGGGGAGCTGTTTTTT
D: -; J: TRBJ2-3; size: -; V: TRBV13; CDR3: CASSPGRGSDIRTDTQYF; DNA: TGTGCCAGCAGCCCGGGTAGGGGATCCGATATTCGCACAGATACGCAGTATTTT
D: TRBD2; J: TRBJ2-7; size: -; V: TRBV6-5; CDR3: CASTPLRGDSYEQYF; DNA: TGTGCCAGCACTCCTCTCCGGGGGGACTCCTACGAGCAGTACTTC
D: -; J: TRBJ1-2; size: -; V: TRBV28; CDR3: CASSSTSRGYTF; DNA: TGTGCCAGCAGTTCGACCTCTAGGGGCTACACCTTC
D: -; J: TRBJ2-5; size: -; V: TRBV7-8; CDR3: CASSTRGTHETQYF; DNA: TGTGCCAGCAGCACTAGGGGGACCCACGAGACCCAGTACTTC
D: TRBD2; J: TRBJ2-7; size: -; V: TRBV18; CDR3: CASSGTSGRALQYF; DNA: TGTGCCAGTTCCGGGACTAGCGGGAGGGCCTTGCAGTACTTC
D: TRBD1; J: TRBJ1-4; size: -; V: TRBV3-1/TRBV3-2; CDR3: CASSQRDSPNEKLFF; DNA: TGTGCCAGCAGCCAAAGGGACAGCCCGAATGAAAAACTGTTTTTT
D: -; J: TRBJ1-5; size: -; V: TRBV30; CDR3: CAWSGQGGQPQHF; DNA: TGTGCCTGGAGTGGGCAGGGAGGCCAGCCCCAGCATTTT
D: TRBD1; J: TRBJ1-3; size: -; V: TRBV7-2; CDR3: CASSLYGTDSGNTIYF; DNA: TGTGCCAGCAGCTTATACGGGACAGACTCTGGAAACACCATATATTTT
D: TRBD1; J: TRBJ1-5; size: -; V: TRBV4-1; CDR3: CASSQGGTGLNQPQHF; DNA: TGCGCCAGCAGCCAAGGGGGGACAGGCCTCAATCAGCCCCAGCATTTT
D: -; J: TRBJ1-1; size: -; V: TRBV29-1; CDR3: CSVKTVSEAFF; DNA: TGCAGCGTCAAGACAGTTTCCGAAGCTTTCTTT
D: TRBD1; J: TRBJ2-2; size: -; V: TRBV25-1; CDR3: CASRGPGQGNVGELFF; DNA: TGTGCCAGCAGGGGACCGGGACAGGGGAATGTCGGGGAGCTGTTTTTT
D: TRBD1; J: TRBJ2-7; size: -; V: TRBV6-5; CDR3: CASETGGQGVDEQYF; DNA: TGTGCCAGCGAGACGGGGGGACAGGGAGTCGACGAGCAGTACTTC
D: -; J: TRBJ1-2; size: -; V: TRBV5-4; CDR3: CASSFGQTHGYTF; DNA: TGTGCCAGCAGCTTCGGACAGACGCATGGCTACACCTTC
D: -; J: TRBJ1-2; size: -; V: TRBV3-1/TRBV3-2; CDR3: CASSQDSGRDYGYTF; DNA: TGTGCCAGCAGCCAAGATTCAGGGAGGGACTATGGCTACACCTTC
D: TRBD1; J: TRBJ2-7; size: once; V: TRBV5-1; CDR3: CASSSVTGKNERYF; DNA: TGCGCCAGCAGTTCCGTGACAGGGAAGAACGAGCGGTACTTC
D: -; J: TRBJ2-1; size: -; V: TRBV18; CDR3: CASSRQSSYNEQFF; DNA: TGTGCCAGCTCACGACAGAGCTCCTACAATGAGCAGTTCTTC
D: TRBD1; J: TRBJ1-1; size: -; V: TRBV19; CDR3: CASSAWTGGTEAFF; DNA: TGTGCCAGTAGTGCGTGGACAGGGGGAACTGAAGCTTTCTTT
D: TRBD1; J: TRBJ2-2; size: -; V: TRBV12-5; CDR3: CASGSGTGGPSTGELFF; DNA: TGTGCTAGTGGATCCGGGACAGGGGGCCCCTCCACCGGGGAGCTGTTTTTT
D: -; J: TRBJ1-5; size: -; V: TRBV7-9; CDR3: CASRLNQGHRDGNQPQHF; DNA: TGTGCCAGCAGACTCAACCAGGGACACCGCGACGGCAATCAGCCCCAGCATTTT